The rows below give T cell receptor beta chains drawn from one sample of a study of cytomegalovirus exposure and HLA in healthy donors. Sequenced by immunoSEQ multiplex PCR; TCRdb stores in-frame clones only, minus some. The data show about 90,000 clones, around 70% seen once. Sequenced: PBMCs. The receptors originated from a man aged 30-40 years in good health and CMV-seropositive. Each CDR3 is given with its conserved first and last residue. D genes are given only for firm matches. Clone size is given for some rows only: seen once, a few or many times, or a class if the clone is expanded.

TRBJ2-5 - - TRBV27 TGTGCCAGCAGTTTAGCAGGGTACCAAGAGACCCAGTACTTC CASSLAGYQETQYF
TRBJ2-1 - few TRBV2 TGTGCCAGCAGGTGGGGGGGGCATCGATTGTTCTTC CASRWGGHRLFF
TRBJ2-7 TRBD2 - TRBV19 TGTGCCAGTAGTATAGGGGCTAGCGGTTCCTACGAGCAGTACTTC CASSIGASGSYEQYF
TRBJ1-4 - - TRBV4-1 TGCGCCAGCAGCCAAGCGCCCGGGGGTCAAAATGAAAAACTGTTTTTT CASSQAPGGQNEKLFF
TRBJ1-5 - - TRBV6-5 TGTGCCACCATATACTCAACGGGACTGTTCAATCAGCCCCAGCATTTT CATIYSTGLFNQPQHF
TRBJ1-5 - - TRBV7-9 TGTGCCAGCAGCTCGGAGCACTTGGCGGCCCAGCATTTT CASSSEHLAAQHF
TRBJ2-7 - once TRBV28 TGTGCCAGCAGTCCACCGACAGTACCCTACGAGCAGTACTTC CASSPPTVPYEQYF
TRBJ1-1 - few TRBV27 TGTGCCAGCAGTTTAGGTTCAGGTTCGGGGACTGAAGCTTTCTTT CASSLGSGSGTEAFF
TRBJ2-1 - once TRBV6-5 TGTGCCAGCAGTCCGCAGGGAATCGCCTACAATGAGCAGTTCTTC CASSPQGIAYNEQFF
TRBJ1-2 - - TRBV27 TGTGCCAGCAGTTTCTCTGGGAGGCCCGTCTATGGCTACACCTTC CASSFSGRPVYGYTF
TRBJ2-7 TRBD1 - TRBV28 TGTGCCAGCAGTGCCCTCGGCAGGGGGTACGAGCAGTACTTC CASSALGRGYEQYF
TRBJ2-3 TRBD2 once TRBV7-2 TGTGCCAGCACCACGCTTACAACTAGCGGGGGTAGGATGCAGTATTTT CASTTLTTSGGRMQYF
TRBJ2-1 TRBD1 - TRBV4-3 TGCGCCAGCAGCCAAGATTACCAGGGGGTCGACAATGAGCAGTTCTTC CASSQDYQGVDNEQFF
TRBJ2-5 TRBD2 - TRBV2 TGTGCCAGCAGTCAACCTAGCGGGGAGGAGACCCAGTACTTC CASSQPSGEETQYF
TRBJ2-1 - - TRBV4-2 TGTGCCAGCAGCCAAGTAGTAAGAGCCAATGAGCAGTTCTTC CASSQVVRANEQFF
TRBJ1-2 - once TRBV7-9 TGTGCAAGCCACCCGTCAGGGGACTATGGCTACACCTTC CASHPSGDYGYTF
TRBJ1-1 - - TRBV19 TGTGCCAGTAGTATAGGGGAGCGGCGGGCAGCTTTCTTT CASSIGERRAAFF
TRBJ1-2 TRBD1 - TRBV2 TGTGCCAGCAGTCAGGGAAGGACAGGGGACAATGGCTACACCTTC CASSQGRTGDNGYTF
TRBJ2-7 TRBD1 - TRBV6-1 TGTGCCAGCAGTGAAGGGGGGACAGGGGCCTACGAGCAGTACTTC CASSEGGTGAYEQYF
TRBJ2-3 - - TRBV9 TGTGCCAGCAGCCCGACTACGCGGGTATTCACAGATACGCAGTATTTT CASSPTTRVFTDTQYF
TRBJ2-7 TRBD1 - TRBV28 TGTGCCAGCAGCTCTAACGACAGGGACGAGCAGTACTTC CASSSNDRDEQYF
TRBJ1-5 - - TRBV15 TGTGCCACCAGCAGCTACGGGGGGCGGGAGCCCCAGCATTTT CATSSYGGREPQHF
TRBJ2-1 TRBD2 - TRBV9 TGTGCCAGCAGCGTAGCCAGCGGGAGTAACAATGAGCAGTTCTTC CASSVASGSNNEQFF
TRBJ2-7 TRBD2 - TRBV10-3 TGTGCCATCAGTGAGCCGGGGCGGGAGAGCTTTATCTCCCAGGACGAGCAGTACTTC CAISEPGRESFISQDEQYF
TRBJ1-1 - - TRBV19 TGTGCCAGTAGTATGGGCGACAGGTGGACTGAAGCTTTCTTT CASSMGDRWTEAFF
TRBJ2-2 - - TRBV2 TGTGCCAGCGAGGGAGTCTCCGCGGACACCGGGGAGCTGTTTTTT CASEGVSADTGELFF
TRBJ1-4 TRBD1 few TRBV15 TGTGCCACCAGCAGTAACCAAGGGACAGGGGGTGAAAAACTGTTTTTT CATSSNQGTGGEKLFF
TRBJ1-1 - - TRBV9 TGTGCCAGCAGCGTAGAGCCATCTCACGAAGCTTTCTTT CASSVEPSHEAFF
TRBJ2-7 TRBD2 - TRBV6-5 TGTGCCAGCACCTCTCAGCGGGGTCCCTACGAGCAGTACTTC CASTSQRGPYEQYF
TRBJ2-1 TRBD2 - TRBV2 TGTGCCAGCAGCTCGACTAGCGGGAGGAGGTATGAGCAGTTCTTC CASSSTSGRRYEQFF
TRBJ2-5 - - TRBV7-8 TGTGCCAGCAGCTCTAGTTCAGGACGGACTCAAGAGACCCAGTACTTC CASSSSSGRTQETQYF
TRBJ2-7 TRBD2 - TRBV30 TGTGCCTGGAGTGTAGGCGGGACTAGCTACGAGCAGTACTTC CAWSVGGTSYEQYF
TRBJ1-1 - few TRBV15 TGTGCCACCAGCAGAGATGGAGCAGGGATGAACACTGAAGCTTTCTTT CATSRDGAGMNTEAFF
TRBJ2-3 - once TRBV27 TGTGCCAGCAGAACCGGTGCAGATACGCAGTATTTT CASRTGADTQYF
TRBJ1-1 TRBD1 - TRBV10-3 TGTGCCATCAGTGACTTTCAGGGGGCCGGGGTGAACACTGAAGCTTTCTTT CAISDFQGAGVNTEAFF
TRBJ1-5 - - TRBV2 TGTGCCAGCAGCCGGGTCCAACGGAGCGGGTGGAATCAGCCCCAGCATTTT CASSRVQRSGWNQPQHF
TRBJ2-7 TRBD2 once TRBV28 TGTGCCGGAGGGGCTAGCGGGGTCTCCTACGAGCAGTACTTC CAGGASGVSYEQYF
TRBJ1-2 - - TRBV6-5 TGTGCCAGCAGTTACTCTTCGGACAGATCCGGCTACACCTTC CASSYSSDRSGYTF
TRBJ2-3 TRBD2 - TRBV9 TGTGCCAGCAGCCCTAGCGGGGGGGTCACAGATACGCAGTATTTT CASSPSGGVTDTQYF
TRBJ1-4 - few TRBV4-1 TGCGCCAGCAGCCAAGAACGTGGGGCCGGGGAAAAACTGTTTTTT CASSQERGAGEKLFF
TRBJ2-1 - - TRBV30 TGTGCCTGGAGCCCGGGACTGGGAAACAATGAGCAGTTCTTC CAWSPGLGNNEQFF
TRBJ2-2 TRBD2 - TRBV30 TGTGCCTGGGGACTAGCGGGAGGCCTCGCGAACACCGGGGAGCTGTTTTTT CAWGLAGGLANTGELFF
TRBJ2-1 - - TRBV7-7 TGTGCCAGCAGCCAGGGGTTGGGCTCCTACAATGAGCAGTTCTTC CASSQGLGSYNEQFF
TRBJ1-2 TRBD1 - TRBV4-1 TGCGCCAGCAGCCACCCGTTTCCGAGACAGGGTAACTATGGCTACACCTTC CASSHPFPRQGNYGYTF
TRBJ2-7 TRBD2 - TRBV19 TGTGCCAGTAGTCAAGCGCGGGGGGGCCGCAGGTACGAGCAGTACTTC CASSQARGGRRYEQYF
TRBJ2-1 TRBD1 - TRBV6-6 TGTGCCAGCAGGGATCAGGGGGAGAGGTCCTACAATGAGCAGTTCTTC CASRDQGERSYNEQFF
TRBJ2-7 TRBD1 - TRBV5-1 TGCGCCAGCAGCTTGGCGACAGGGTCAGACTCCTACGAGCAGTACTTC CASSLATGSDSYEQYF
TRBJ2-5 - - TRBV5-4 TGTGCCAGCAGCTCAAGGGGGACCAACCAAGAGACCCAGTACTTC CASSSRGTNQETQYF
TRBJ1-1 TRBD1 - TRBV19 TGTGCCAGTAGTATAAGGACAGGGGGAGACACTGAAGCTTTCTTT CASSIRTGGDTEAFF
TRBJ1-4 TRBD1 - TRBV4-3 TGCGCCAGCAGCCGTGAAACCGGGACAGGTGGCGAAAAACTGTTTTTT CASSRETGTGGEKLFF